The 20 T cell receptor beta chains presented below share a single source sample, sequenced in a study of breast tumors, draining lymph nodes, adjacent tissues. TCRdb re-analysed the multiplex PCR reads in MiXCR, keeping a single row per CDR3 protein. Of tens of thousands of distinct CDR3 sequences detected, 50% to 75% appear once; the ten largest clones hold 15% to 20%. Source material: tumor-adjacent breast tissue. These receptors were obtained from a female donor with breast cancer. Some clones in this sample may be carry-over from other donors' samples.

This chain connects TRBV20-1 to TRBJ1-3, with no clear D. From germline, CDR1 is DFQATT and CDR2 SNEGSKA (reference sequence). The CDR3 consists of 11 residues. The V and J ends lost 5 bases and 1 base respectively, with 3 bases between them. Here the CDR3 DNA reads TGCAGTGCTCAATCTGGAAACACCATATATTTT. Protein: CSAQSGNTIYF.

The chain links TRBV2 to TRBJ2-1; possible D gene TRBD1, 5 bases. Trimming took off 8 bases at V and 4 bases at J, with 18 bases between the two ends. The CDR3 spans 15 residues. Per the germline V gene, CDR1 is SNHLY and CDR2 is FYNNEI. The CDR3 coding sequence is TGTGCCAGCCAACCTCAAACAGGTCGGTACAATGAGCAGTTCTTC. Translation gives CASQPQTGRYNEQFF.

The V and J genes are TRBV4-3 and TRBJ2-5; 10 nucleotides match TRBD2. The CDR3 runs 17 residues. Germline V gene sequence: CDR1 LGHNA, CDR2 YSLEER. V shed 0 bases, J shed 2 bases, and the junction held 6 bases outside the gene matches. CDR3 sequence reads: CASSQEGPSGGQETQYF. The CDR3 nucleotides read TGCGCCAGCAGCCAAGAAGGGCCTAGCGGGGGACAAGAGACCCAGTACTTC.

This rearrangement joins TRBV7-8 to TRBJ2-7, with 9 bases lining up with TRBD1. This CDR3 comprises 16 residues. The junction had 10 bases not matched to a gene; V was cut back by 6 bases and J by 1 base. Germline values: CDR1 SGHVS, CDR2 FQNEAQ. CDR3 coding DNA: TGTGCCAGCAGTCTGGGGGGGACAGGGCTTTCCTACGAGCAGTACGTC. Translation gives CASSLGGTGLSYEQYV.

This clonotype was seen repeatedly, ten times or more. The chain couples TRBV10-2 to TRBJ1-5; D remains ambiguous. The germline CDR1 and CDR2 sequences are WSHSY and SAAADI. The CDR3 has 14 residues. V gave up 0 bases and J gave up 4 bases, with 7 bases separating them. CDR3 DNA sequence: TGCGCCAGCAGTGAGTCGGACGTGAATCAGCCCCAGCATTTT. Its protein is CASSESDVNQPQHF.

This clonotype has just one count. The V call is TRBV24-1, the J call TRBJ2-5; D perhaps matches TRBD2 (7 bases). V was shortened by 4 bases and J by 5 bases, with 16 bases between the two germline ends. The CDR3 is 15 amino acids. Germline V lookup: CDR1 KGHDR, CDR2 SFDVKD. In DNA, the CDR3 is TGTGCCACCAGTGAAGGGGGGGCAGGGCTGGAGACCCAGTACTTC. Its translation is CATSEGGAGLETQYF.

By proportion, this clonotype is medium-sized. This CDR3 is CASSLSGQGSTDTQYF. The CDR3, as DNA: TGTGCCAGCAGCTTGTCGGGACAGGGCAGCACAGATACGCAGTATTTT. This chain links TRBV5-8 with TRBJ2-3; 9 bases match TRBD1. Germline V gene lookup returns CDR1 SGHTS and CDR2 YDEGEE. V trimming: 1 base; J trimming: 0 bases; junction bases outside the gene matches: 3. This CDR3 has 16 amino acids.

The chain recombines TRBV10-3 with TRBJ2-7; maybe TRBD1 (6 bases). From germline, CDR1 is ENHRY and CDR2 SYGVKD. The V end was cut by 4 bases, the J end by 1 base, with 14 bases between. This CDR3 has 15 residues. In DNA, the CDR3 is TGTGCCATCAGTGGACAGGCCAGGGGTTCCTACGAGCAGTACTTC. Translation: CAISGQARGSYEQYF.

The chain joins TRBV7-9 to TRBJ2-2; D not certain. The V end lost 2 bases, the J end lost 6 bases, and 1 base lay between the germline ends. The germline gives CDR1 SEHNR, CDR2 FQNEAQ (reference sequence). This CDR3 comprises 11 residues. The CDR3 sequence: CASSLSGELFF. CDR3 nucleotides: TGTGCCAGCAGCTTATCCGGGGAGCTGTTTTTT.

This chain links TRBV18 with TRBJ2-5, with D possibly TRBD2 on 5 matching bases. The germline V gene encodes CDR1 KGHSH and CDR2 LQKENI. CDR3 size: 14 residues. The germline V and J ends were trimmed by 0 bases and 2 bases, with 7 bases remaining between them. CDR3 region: CASSPPSGQETQYF. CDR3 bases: TGTGCCAGCTCACCACCGTCGGGGCAAGAGACCCAGTACTTC.

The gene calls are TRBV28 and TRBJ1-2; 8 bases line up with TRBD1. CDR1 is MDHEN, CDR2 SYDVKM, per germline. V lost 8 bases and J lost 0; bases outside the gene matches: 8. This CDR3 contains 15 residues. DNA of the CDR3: TGTGCCAGCTCGTCGACAGGGGAGGCTAACTATGGCTACACCTTC. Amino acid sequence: CASSSTGEANYGYTF.

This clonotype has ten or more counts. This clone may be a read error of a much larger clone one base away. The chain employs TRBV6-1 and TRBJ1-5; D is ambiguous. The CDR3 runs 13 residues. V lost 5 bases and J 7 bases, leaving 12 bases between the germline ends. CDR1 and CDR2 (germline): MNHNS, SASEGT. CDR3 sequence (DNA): TGTGCCAGCAGTCAATCGATGGGACAGCCCCAGCATTTT. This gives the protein CASSQSMGQPQHF.

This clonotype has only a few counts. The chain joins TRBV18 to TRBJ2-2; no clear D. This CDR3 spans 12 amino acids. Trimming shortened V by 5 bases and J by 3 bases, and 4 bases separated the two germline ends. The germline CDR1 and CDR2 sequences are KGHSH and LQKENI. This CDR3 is CASSFYTGELFF. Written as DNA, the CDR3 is TGTGCCAGCTCATTTTACACCGGGGAGCTGTTTTTT.

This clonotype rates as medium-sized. In DNA, the CDR3 is TGCGCCAGCAGCCTGACAGGTACTCTCTTAGGGGATGGCTACACCTTC. This codes for CASSLTGTLLGDGYTF. The V call is TRBV4-1, the J call TRBJ1-2; TRBD1 is a possible D gene (6 bases). Per germline, CDR1 MGHRA and CDR2 YSYEKL. The CDR3 runs to 16 residues. V lost 4 bases to trimming and J lost 6 bases, with 21 bases between them.

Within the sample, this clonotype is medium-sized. This CDR3 is CSARLGGSGGEQFF. DNA for the CDR3: TGCAGTGCTAGGCTTGGGGGGAGTGGGGGTGAGCAGTTCTTC. The chain is built from TRBV20-1 and TRBJ2-1; D is possibly TRBD2 (6 bases). The CDR3 runs to 14 residues. CDR1 and CDR2 (germline): DFQATT, SNEGSKA (reference sequence). Trimming took off 3 bases at V and 9 bases at J, with 18 bases between the two ends.

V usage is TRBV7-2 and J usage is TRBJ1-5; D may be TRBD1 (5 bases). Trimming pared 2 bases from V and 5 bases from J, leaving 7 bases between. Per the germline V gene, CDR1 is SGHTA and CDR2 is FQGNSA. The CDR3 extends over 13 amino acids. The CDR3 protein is CASSLTRDQPQHF. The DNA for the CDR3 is TGTGCCAGCAGCTTAACCAGGGATCAGCCCCAGCATTTT.

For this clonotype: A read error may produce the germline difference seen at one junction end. The CDR3 spells CAGSRDRGVDTQYF. CDR3 coding DNA: TGTGCCGGCAGCCGAGATCGGGGCGTAGATACGCAGTATTTT. V is TRBV4-2 and J is TRBJ2-3; D possibly uses TRBD1 or TRBD2 (5 bases each). The CDR3 runs 14 residues. Germline CDR1 reads LGHNA; CDR2 reads YNFKEQ.

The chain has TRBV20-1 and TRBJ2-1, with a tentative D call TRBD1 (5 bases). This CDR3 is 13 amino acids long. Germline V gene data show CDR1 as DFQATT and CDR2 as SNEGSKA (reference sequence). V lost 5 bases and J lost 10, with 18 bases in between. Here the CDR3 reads CSAHWSGLGEQFF. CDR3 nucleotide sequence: TGCAGTGCTCACTGGTCAGGGCTTGGGGAGCAGTTCTTC.

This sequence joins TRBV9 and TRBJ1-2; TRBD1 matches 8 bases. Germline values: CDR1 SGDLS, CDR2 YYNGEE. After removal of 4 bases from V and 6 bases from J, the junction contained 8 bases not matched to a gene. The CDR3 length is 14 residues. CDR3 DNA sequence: TGTGCCAGCAGCCCCCAGGGACAGGAAGATGGCTACACCTTC. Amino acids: CASSPQGQEDGYTF.

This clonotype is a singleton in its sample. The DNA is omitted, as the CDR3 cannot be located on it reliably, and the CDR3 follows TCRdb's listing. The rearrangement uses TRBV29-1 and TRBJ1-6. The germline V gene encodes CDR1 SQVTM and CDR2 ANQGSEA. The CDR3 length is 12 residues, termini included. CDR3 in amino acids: CSVGAGNSPRHF.